This record covers a single T cell receptor (beta chain). Its antigen is undetermined. The data originate from a study of T cell repertoires in cytomegalovirus infection. For the study at large: The study used recently identified HLA-C-restricted and well-studied HLA-B-restricted CMV epitopes. Both CMV infection and a matching HLA type were indicated by public TCR beta signatures. Findings and limits, study-wide: HLA-C-restricted TCR beta clonotypes specific for CMV led the ex vivo response. Cumulative public TCR beta family frequency identified CMV carriers with the relevant HLA.

In TCRdb, the reads were re-called with MiXCR into one record per CDR3 protein. The table records some 940,000 distinct CDR3 sequences, more than 25% of them present only once. The CDR3 totals 17 residues. The V gene end was trimmed by 5 bases and the J gene end by 6 bases; junction bases not matched to a gene: 13. The V gene's germline CDR1 is MNHEY and CDR2 SVGEGT. Material: cultured CD8+ T cells from PBMCs, obtained from culture after CMV antigen stimulation. The clonotype originates from a human donor in good health (CMV status not recorded). Some clones in this sample may be carry-over from other donors' samples. The gene calls are TRBV6-2 or TRBV6-3 and TRBJ2-1, with 10 bases identical to TRBD1. CDR3: CASSQAPTGGAFNEQFF. CDR3 sequence (DNA): TGTGCCAGCAGTCAAGCCCCGACAGGGGGCGCGTTCAATGAGCAGTTCTTC.